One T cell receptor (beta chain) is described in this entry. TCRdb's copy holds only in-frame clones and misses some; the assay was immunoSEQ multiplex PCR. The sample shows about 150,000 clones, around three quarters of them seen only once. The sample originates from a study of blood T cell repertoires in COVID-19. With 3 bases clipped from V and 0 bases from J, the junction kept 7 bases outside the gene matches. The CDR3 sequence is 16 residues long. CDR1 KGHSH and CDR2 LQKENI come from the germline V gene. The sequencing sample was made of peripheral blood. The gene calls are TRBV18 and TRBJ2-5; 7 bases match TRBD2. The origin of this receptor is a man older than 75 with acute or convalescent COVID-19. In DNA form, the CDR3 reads TGTGCCAGCTCACCCTGGATCCGGGGGGACCAAGAGACCCAGTACTTC. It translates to CASSPWIRGDQETQYF.